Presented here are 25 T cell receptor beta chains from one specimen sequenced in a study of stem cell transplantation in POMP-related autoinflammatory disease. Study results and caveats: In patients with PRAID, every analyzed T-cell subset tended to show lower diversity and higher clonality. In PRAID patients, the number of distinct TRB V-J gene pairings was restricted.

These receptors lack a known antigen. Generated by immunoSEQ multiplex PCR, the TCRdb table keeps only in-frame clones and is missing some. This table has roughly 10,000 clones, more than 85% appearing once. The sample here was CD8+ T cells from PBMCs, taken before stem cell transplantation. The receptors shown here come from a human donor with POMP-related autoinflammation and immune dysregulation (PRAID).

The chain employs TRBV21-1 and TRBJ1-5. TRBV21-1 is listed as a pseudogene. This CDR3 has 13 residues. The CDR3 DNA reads TGTGCCAGCAGCAAAGCTGTAGTTCAGCCCCAGCATTTT. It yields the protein CASSKAVVQPQHF.

CDR3 loop: CASSLAFYKNTGELFF. The CDR3 bases are TGCGCCAGCAGCTTGGCCTTTTATAAGAACACCGGGGAGCTGTTTTTT. J is TRBJ2-2 and V is TRBV5-1; D ambiguous. Germline values: CDR1 SGHRS, CDR2 YFSETQ. This CDR3 comprises 16 residues. Trimming pared 0 bases from V and 1 base from J, leaving 10 bases between.

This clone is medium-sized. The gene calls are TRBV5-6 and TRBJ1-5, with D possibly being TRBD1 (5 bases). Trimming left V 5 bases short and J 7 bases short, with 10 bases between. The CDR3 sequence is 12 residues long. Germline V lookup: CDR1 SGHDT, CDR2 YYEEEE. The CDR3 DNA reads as TGTGCCAGCAGTATTGGGGGGCAGCCCCAGCATTTT. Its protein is CASSIGGQPQHF. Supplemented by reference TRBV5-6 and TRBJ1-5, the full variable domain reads DAGVTQSPTHLIKTRGQQVTLRCSPKSGHDTVSWYQQALGQGPQFIFQYYEEEERQRGNFPDRFSGHQFPNYSSELNVNALLLGDSALYLCASSIGGQPQHFGDGTRLSIL.

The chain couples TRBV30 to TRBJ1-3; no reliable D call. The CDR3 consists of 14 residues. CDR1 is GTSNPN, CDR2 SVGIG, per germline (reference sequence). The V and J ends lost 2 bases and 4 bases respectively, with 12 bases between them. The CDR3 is CAWSQLSHGNTIYF. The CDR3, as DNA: TGTGCCTGGAGTCAGCTGAGCCACGGAAACACCATATATTTT.

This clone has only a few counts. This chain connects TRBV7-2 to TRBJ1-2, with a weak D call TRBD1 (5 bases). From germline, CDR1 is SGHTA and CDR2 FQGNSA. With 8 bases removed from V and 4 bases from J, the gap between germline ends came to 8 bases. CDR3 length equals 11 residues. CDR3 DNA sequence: TGTGCCAGCGAGAGGGGCTATGGCTACACCTTC. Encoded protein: CASERGYGYTF.

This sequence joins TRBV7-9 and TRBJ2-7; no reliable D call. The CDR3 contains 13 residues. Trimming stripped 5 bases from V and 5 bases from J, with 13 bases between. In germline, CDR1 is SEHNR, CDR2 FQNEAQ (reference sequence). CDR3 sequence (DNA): TGTGCCAGCAGCCTGGGTCTCCTGGACGAGCAGTACTTC. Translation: CASSLGLLDEQYF.

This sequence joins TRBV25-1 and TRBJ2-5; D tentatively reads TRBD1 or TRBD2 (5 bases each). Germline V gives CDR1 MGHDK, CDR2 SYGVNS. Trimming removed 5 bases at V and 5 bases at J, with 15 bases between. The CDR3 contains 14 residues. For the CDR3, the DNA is TGTGCCAGCAGTCCGGGACCTCCGGCGGAGACCCAGTACTTC. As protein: CASSPGPPAETQYF.

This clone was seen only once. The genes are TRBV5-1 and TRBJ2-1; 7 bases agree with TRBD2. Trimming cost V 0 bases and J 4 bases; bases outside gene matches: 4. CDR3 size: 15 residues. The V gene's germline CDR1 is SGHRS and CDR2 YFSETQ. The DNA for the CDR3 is TGCGCCAGCAGCTTGGAAGGCGGGGGTTACAATGAGCAGTTCTTC. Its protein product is CASSLEGGGYNEQFF.

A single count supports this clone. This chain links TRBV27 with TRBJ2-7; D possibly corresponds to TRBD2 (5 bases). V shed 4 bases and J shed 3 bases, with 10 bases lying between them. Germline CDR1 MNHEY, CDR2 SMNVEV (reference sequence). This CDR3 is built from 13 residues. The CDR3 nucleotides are TGTGCCAGCAGTTACGAAAGCGGCTACGAGCAGTACTTC. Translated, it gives CASSYESGYEQYF.

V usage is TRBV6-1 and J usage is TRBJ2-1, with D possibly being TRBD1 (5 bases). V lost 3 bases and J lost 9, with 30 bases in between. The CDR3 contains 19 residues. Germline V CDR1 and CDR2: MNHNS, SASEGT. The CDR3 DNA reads TGTGCCAGCAGTGATCTTGGGGCAGGATTAACTTCGGCCCTCGGTGAGCAGTTCTTC. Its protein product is CASSDLGAGLTSALGEQFF.

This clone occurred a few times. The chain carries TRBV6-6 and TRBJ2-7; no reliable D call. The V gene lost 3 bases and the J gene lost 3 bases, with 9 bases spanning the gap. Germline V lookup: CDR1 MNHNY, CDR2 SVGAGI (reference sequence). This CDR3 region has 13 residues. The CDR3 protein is CASSYPGHYEQYF. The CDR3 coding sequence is TGTGCCAGCAGTTATCCGGGTCACTACGAGCAGTACTTC.

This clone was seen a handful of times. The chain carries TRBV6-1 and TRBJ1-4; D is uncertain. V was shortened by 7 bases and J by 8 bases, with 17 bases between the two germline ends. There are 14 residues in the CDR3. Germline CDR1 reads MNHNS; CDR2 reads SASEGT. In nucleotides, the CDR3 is TGTGCCAGCACCCATCTCGTGGCCCAGGAAAAACTGTTTTTT. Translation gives CASTHLVAQEKLFF.

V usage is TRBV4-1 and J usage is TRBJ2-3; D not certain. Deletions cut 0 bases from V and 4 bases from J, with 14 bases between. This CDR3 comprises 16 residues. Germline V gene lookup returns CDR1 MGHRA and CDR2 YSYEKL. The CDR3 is CASSQEVLVMADTQYF. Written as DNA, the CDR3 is TGCGCCAGCAGCCAAGAAGTCCTGGTAATGGCAGATACGCAGTATTTT.

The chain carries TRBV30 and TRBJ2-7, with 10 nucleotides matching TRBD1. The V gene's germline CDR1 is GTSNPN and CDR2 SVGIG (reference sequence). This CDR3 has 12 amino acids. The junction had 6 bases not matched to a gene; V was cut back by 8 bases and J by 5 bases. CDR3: CAGGQGINEQYF. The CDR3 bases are TGTGCCGGGGGACAGGGGATAAACGAGCAGTACTTC.

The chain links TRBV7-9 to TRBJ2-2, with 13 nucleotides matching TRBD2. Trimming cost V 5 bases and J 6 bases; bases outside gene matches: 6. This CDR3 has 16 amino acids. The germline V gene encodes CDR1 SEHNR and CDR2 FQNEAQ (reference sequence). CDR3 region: CASSPGTSGISGELFF. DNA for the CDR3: TGTGCCAGCAGCCCGGGGACTAGCGGGATTTCCGGGGAGCTGTTTTTT.

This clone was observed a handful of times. CDR3 protein: CAWRPGQGTYGYTF. In DNA, the CDR3 is TGTGCCTGGAGACCAGGACAGGGGACCTATGGCTACACCTTC. This chain uses TRBV30 with TRBJ1-2, with TRBD1 identical over 9 bases. CDR3 length: 14 amino acids. With 3 bases clipped from V and 4 bases from J, the junction kept 6 bases outside the gene matches. Germline-derived CDR1 and CDR2 are GTSNPN and SVGIG (reference sequence).

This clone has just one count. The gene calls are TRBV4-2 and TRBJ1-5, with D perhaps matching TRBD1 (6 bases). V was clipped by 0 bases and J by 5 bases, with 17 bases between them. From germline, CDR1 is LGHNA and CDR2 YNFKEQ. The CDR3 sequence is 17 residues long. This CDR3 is CASSQDLRTARDQPQHF. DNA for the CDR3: TGTGCCAGCAGCCAAGACTTAAGGACAGCCAGAGATCAGCCCCAGCATTTT.

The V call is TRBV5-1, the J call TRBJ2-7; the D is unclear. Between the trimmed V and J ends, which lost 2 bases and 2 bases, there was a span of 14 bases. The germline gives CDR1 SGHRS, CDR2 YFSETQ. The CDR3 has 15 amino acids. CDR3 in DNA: TGCGCCAGCAGCTTTACGGCCGGGCCCACCTACGAGCAGTACTTC. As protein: CASSFTAGPTYEQYF.

As DNA, the CDR3 is TGTGCCAGCAGCTTAGCGGGGGCAGACGAGCAGTACTTC. It is translated as CASSLAGADEQYF. V gene TRBV11-1 combines with J gene TRBJ2-7, with D possibly TRBD1 on 6 matching bases. This CDR3 region has 13 residues. Per the germline V gene, CDR1 is SGHAT and CDR2 is FQDESV (reference sequence). The V gene lost 0 bases and the J gene lost 5 bases, with 8 bases spanning the gap.

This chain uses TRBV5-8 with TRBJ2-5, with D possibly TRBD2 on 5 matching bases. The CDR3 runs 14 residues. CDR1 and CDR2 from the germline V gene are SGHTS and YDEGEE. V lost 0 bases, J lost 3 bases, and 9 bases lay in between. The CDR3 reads CASSLGMGEETQYF. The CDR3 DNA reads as TGTGCCAGCAGCTTGGGGATGGGAGAAGAGACCCAGTACTTC.

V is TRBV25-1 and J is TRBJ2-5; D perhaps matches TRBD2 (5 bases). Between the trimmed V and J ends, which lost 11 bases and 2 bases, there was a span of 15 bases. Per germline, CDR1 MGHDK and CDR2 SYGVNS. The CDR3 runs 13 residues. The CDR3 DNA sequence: TGTGCCGTGGGAGCCCCCCTACAAGAGACCCAGTACTTC. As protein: CAVGAPLQETQYF.

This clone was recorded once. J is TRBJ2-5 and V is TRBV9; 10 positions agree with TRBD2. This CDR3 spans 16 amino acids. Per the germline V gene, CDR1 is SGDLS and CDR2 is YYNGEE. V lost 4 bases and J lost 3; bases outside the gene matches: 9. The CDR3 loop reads CASSPELAGKKETQYF. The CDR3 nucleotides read TGTGCCAGCAGCCCGGAACTAGCGGGGAAGAAAGAGACCCAGTACTTC.

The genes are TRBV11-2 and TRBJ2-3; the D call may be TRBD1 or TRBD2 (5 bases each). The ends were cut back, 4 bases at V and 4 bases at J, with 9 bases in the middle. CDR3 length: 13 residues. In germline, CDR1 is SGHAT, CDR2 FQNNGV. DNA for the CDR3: TGTGCCAGCAGCTCTCGAGGGGCAGATACGCAGTATTTT. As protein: CASSSRGADTQYF.

DNA of the CDR3: TGTGCCAGCAGTCACCTACAGGGGTATAGCAATCAGCCCCAGCATTTT. This sequence encodes CASSHLQGYSNQPQHF. The chain links TRBV28 to TRBJ1-5, with 7 nucleotides matching TRBD1. The CDR3 consists of 16 residues. Per germline, CDR1 MDHEN and CDR2 SYDVKM. V shed 5 bases and J 0 bases; nucleotides not matched to a gene: 7. Full variable domain (rest looked up from reference TRBV28 and TRBJ1-5): DVKVTQSSRYLVKRTGEKVFLECVQDMDHENMFWYRQDPGLGLRLIYFSYDVKMKEKGDIPEGYSVSREKKERFSLILESASTNQTSMYLCASSHLQGYSNQPQHFGDGTRLSIL.

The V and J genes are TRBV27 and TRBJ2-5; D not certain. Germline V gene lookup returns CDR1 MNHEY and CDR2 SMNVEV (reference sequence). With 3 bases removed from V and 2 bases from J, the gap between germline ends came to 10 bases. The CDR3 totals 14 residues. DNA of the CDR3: TGTGCCAGCAGTTTCGCCAGTCCTCAAGAGACCCAGTACTTC. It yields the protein CASSFASPQETQYF.